A selection of T cell receptor beta chains follows, all from one sample in a study of blood T cell repertoires in COVID-19. TCRdb keeps only in-frame clones here, not all; method: immunoSEQ multiplex PCR. The sample gives 200,000 to 250,000 clones, around 80% of which show up once; over 6% is in the top ten. The material sequenced was peripheral blood. The origin of the receptors is a woman of 80 years or more with COVID-19, enrolled during active disease. CDR3s include the opening cysteine and the closing phenylalanine or tryptophan. Each record gives: CDR3 protein, CDR3 DNA, V gene, J gene, D gene, clone size. D genes are given only for firm matches. Clone sizes are given selectively: once, few, many, or a class where the clone is expanded.

cdr3_aa: CASRAGEGSEKLFF
cdr3_nt: TGTGCCAGCAGGGCAGGGGAAGGAAGTGAAAAACTGTTTTTT
v_call: TRBV2
j_call: TRBJ1-4
d_call: NA
clone_size: NA

cdr3_aa: CASSLALASGHVGYEQYF
cdr3_nt: TGTGCCAGCAGCTTAGCGCTGGCTAGCGGACATGTAGGATACGAGCAGTACTTC
v_call: TRBV7-8
j_call: TRBJ2-7
d_call: TRBD2
clone_size: NA

cdr3_aa: CASSLDRSGANVLTF
cdr3_nt: TGTGCCAGCAGTTTAGACAGATCTGGGGCCAACGTCCTGACTTTC
v_call: TRBV28
j_call: TRBJ2-6
d_call: NA
clone_size: NA

cdr3_aa: CASSWSSYQPQHF
cdr3_nt: TGTGCCAGCAGTTGGAGCAGTTATCAGCCCCAGCATTTT
v_call: TRBV12-3/TRBV12-4
j_call: TRBJ1-5
d_call: NA
clone_size: NA

cdr3_aa: CASTPHGGGNEQFF
cdr3_nt: TGTGCCAGCACCCCGCACGGGGGTGGGAATGAGCAGTTCTTC
v_call: TRBV25-1
j_call: TRBJ2-1
d_call: NA
clone_size: few

cdr3_aa: CASSQRATGNQPQHF
cdr3_nt: TGCGCCAGCAGCCAGAGGGCTACAGGGAATCAGCCCCAGCATTTT
v_call: TRBV4-1
j_call: TRBJ1-5
d_call: NA
clone_size: NA

cdr3_aa: CASSLTGAETQYF
cdr3_nt: TGTGCCAGCAGCTTAACAGGGGCAGAGACCCAGTACTTC
v_call: TRBV11-3
j_call: TRBJ2-5
d_call: TRBD1
clone_size: NA

cdr3_aa: CASSDPYSGNTIYF
cdr3_nt: TGTGCCAGCAGTGACCCGTACTCTGGAAACACCATATATTTT
v_call: TRBV2
j_call: TRBJ1-3
d_call: NA
clone_size: NA

cdr3_aa: CASSGGQGAWAEAFF
cdr3_nt: TGCGCCAGCAGCGGGGGACAGGGGGCTTGGGCTGAAGCTTTCTTT
v_call: TRBV5-1
j_call: TRBJ1-1
d_call: TRBD1
clone_size: NA

cdr3_aa: CASSYVLAGANEQFF
cdr3_nt: TGTGCCAGCAGTTATGTACTAGCGGGGGCCAATGAGCAGTTCTTC
v_call: TRBV6-6
j_call: TRBJ2-1
d_call: TRBD2
clone_size: NA

cdr3_aa: CASSFGERGTGELFF
cdr3_nt: TGCGCCAGCAGCTTCGGGGAGAGAGGGACCGGGGAGCTGTTTTTT
v_call: TRBV5-1
j_call: TRBJ2-2
d_call: NA
clone_size: NA

cdr3_aa: CASSLGQGDYGYTF
cdr3_nt: TGTGCCAGCAGCTTGGGACAGGGTGACTATGGCTACACCTTC
v_call: TRBV7-9
j_call: TRBJ1-2
d_call: TRBD1
clone_size: NA

cdr3_aa: CASSLPTGTYEQYF
cdr3_nt: TGTGCCAGCAGCTTGCCGACAGGTACCTACGAGCAGTACTTC
v_call: TRBV11-2
j_call: TRBJ2-7
d_call: NA
clone_size: once

cdr3_aa: CASRDSLNTEAFF
cdr3_nt: TGTGCCAGCAGGGACAGCTTGAACACTGAAGCTTTCTTT
v_call: TRBV2
j_call: TRBJ1-1
d_call: NA
clone_size: few

cdr3_aa: CASAEGGNVLDGYTF
cdr3_nt: TGTGCCAGCGCGGAAGGGGGAAATGTGCTTGATGGCTACACCTTC
v_call: TRBV6-5
j_call: TRBJ1-2
d_call: NA
clone_size: NA

cdr3_aa: CASRAGGDEQYF
cdr3_nt: TGTGCCAGCCGAGCGGGGGGAGACGAGCAGTACTTC
v_call: TRBV3-1/TRBV3-2
j_call: TRBJ2-7
d_call: TRBD2
clone_size: NA

cdr3_aa: CASSLGVAVSTDTQYF
cdr3_nt: TGTGCCAGCAGCTTAGGCGTAGCGGTGAGCACAGATACGCAGTATTTT
v_call: TRBV7-3
j_call: TRBJ2-3
d_call: NA
clone_size: NA

cdr3_aa: CASPNPASGGGGEETQYF
cdr3_nt: TGTGCCAGCCCCAACCCGGCTAGCGGGGGGGGAGGGGAGGAGACCCAGTACTTC
v_call: TRBV27
j_call: TRBJ2-5
d_call: TRBD2
clone_size: NA

cdr3_aa: CASKTAGDTGELFF
cdr3_nt: TGTGCCAGCAAGACTGCGGGGGACACCGGGGAGCTGTTTTTT
v_call: TRBV6-6
j_call: TRBJ2-2
d_call: TRBD2
clone_size: NA

cdr3_aa: CASSRDSYEQYF
cdr3_nt: TGTGCCAGCTCAAGGGACAGTTACGAGCAGTACTTC
v_call: TRBV18
j_call: TRBJ2-7
d_call: TRBD1
clone_size: few

cdr3_aa: CASTPSEGAANSPLHF
cdr3_nt: TGTGCCAGTACCCCAAGTGAAGGGGCTGCTAATTCACCCCTCCACTTT
v_call: TRBV19
j_call: TRBJ1-6
d_call: NA
clone_size: NA

cdr3_aa: CASSYQGGGYTF
cdr3_nt: TGTGCCAGCAGTTACCAGGGAGGTGGCTACACCTTC
v_call: TRBV6-5
j_call: TRBJ1-2
d_call: NA
clone_size: NA

cdr3_aa: CASSPGAVRYEQYF
cdr3_nt: TGTGCCAGCAGCCCAGGGGCGGTCCGTTACGAGCAGTACTTC
v_call: TRBV9
j_call: TRBJ2-7
d_call: NA
clone_size: NA

cdr3_aa: CASSFFTQGNEQYF
cdr3_nt: TGTGCCAGCAGCTTTTTTACACAGGGGAACGAGCAGTACTTC
v_call: TRBV7-8
j_call: TRBJ2-7
d_call: TRBD1
clone_size: NA

cdr3_aa: CASSSSPGLAGGTQYF
cdr3_nt: TGCGCCAGCAGTTCTTCTCCGGGACTAGCGGGGGGGACCCAGTACTTC
v_call: TRBV10-2
j_call: TRBJ2-5
d_call: TRBD2
clone_size: NA

cdr3_aa: CASSTTSSGNTIYF
cdr3_nt: TGTGCCAGCAGTACCACGAGCTCTGGAAACACCATATATTTT
v_call: TRBV7-9
j_call: TRBJ1-3
d_call: NA
clone_size: NA

cdr3_aa: CASSIDLQWLGNTEAFF
cdr3_nt: TGTGCCAGTAGTATAGATCTCCAGTGGCTTGGGAACACTGAAGCTTTCTTT
v_call: TRBV19
j_call: TRBJ1-1
d_call: NA
clone_size: NA

cdr3_aa: CASSPRGLAPGELFF
cdr3_nt: TGTGCCAGCAGCCCGAGGGGGCTAGCGCCCGGGGAGCTGTTTTTT
v_call: TRBV9
j_call: TRBJ2-2
d_call: NA
clone_size: NA

cdr3_aa: CASSTHPGQGAINQPQHF
cdr3_nt: TGTGCCAGTAGTACGCATCCGGGACAGGGGGCGATTAATCAGCCCCAGCATTTT
v_call: TRBV19
j_call: TRBJ1-5
d_call: TRBD1
clone_size: NA

cdr3_aa: CASSLQGTSGGWISYNEQFF
cdr3_nt: TGTGCCAGTAGTCTTCAGGGGACTAGCGGGGGTTGGATCTCCTACAATGAGCAGTTCTTC
v_call: TRBV19
j_call: TRBJ2-1
d_call: TRBD2
clone_size: NA

cdr3_aa: CASSREAGYEQYF
cdr3_nt: TGTGCCAGCAGTCGGGAGGCCGGGTACGAGCAGTACTTC
v_call: TRBV6-4
j_call: TRBJ2-7
d_call: TRBD2
clone_size: few

cdr3_aa: CASSLEGSGDEKLFF
cdr3_nt: TGCGCCAGCAGCTTGGAAGGGTCCGGGGATGAAAAACTGTTTTTT
v_call: TRBV5-1
j_call: TRBJ1-4
d_call: NA
clone_size: few

cdr3_aa: CASSLAPSGGVYNEQFF
cdr3_nt: TGCGCCAGCAGCTTGGCGCCTAGCGGGGGAGTTTACAATGAGCAGTTCTTC
v_call: TRBV5-1
j_call: TRBJ2-1
d_call: TRBD2
clone_size: NA

cdr3_aa: CASSLAGGAVEPQHF
cdr3_nt: TGTGCCAGCAGTTTAGCCGGGGGGGCCGTTGAGCCCCAGCATTTT
v_call: TRBV28
j_call: TRBJ1-5
d_call: NA
clone_size: NA

cdr3_aa: CATSGHSGGGDTQYF
cdr3_nt: TGTGCCACCAGTGGCCACTCCGGCGGGGGGGATACGCAGTATTTT
v_call: TRBV24-1
j_call: TRBJ2-3
d_call: TRBD2
clone_size: NA

cdr3_aa: CASNPGNQPQHF
cdr3_nt: TGTGCCAGCAATCCGGGCAATCAGCCCCAGCATTTT
v_call: TRBV6-5
j_call: TRBJ1-5
d_call: NA
clone_size: NA

cdr3_aa: CASSPRGNTGELFF
cdr3_nt: TGTGCCAGCAGCCCCCGGGGGAACACCGGGGAGCTGTTTTTT
v_call: TRBV3-1/TRBV3-2
j_call: TRBJ2-2
d_call: NA
clone_size: NA

cdr3_aa: CASSLAAGNTIYF
cdr3_nt: TGTGCCAGCAGTTTGGCCGCTGGAAACACCATATATTTT
v_call: TRBV12-3/TRBV12-4
j_call: TRBJ1-3
d_call: NA
clone_size: NA

cdr3_aa: CASSYDGQLPGSKETQYF
cdr3_nt: TGCGCCAGCAGCTATGACGGCCAACTACCCGGGTCTAAAGAGACCCAGTACTTC
v_call: TRBV5-1
j_call: TRBJ2-5
d_call: NA
clone_size: NA

cdr3_aa: CASSEKMSSGWYNEQFF
cdr3_nt: TGTGCCAGCAGTGAAAAGATGTCTAGCGGGTGGTACAATGAGCAGTTCTTC
v_call: TRBV6-1
j_call: TRBJ2-1
d_call: TRBD2
clone_size: NA

cdr3_aa: CASSPPGDEQFF
cdr3_nt: TGCGCCAGCAGCCCCCCGGGGGATGAGCAGTTCTTC
v_call: TRBV5-1
j_call: TRBJ2-1
d_call: NA
clone_size: NA

cdr3_aa: CASSQGTGHSPLHF
cdr3_nt: TGTGCCAGCAGCCAAGGGACAGGACATTCACCCCTCCACTTT
v_call: TRBV3-1/TRBV3-2
j_call: TRBJ1-6
d_call: TRBD1
clone_size: NA

cdr3_aa: CASSLAGGGGGETQYF
cdr3_nt: TGTGCCAGCAGCTTAGCGGGCGGCGGGGGGGGAGAGACCCAGTACTTC
v_call: TRBV7-2
j_call: TRBJ2-5
d_call: TRBD2
clone_size: NA

cdr3_aa: CASSLRTAQETQYF
cdr3_nt: TGTGCCAGCAGCCTGAGGACAGCCCAAGAGACCCAGTACTTC
v_call: TRBV3-1/TRBV3-2
j_call: TRBJ2-5
d_call: NA
clone_size: NA

cdr3_aa: CASRRTGGIGNTIYF
cdr3_nt: TGTGCCAGCAGGCGGACAGGGGGCATAGGGAACACCATATATTTT
v_call: TRBV27
j_call: TRBJ1-3
d_call: TRBD1
clone_size: NA

cdr3_aa: CASPACAQGRYSNQPQHF
cdr3_nt: TGTGCCAGCCCAGCTTGCGCTCAGGGGCGTTATAGCAATCAGCCCCAGCATTTT
v_call: TRBV7-3
j_call: TRBJ1-5
d_call: NA
clone_size: NA

cdr3_aa: CASSQVGTGTNEKLFF
cdr3_nt: TGTGCCAGCAGCCAGGTAGGGACAGGGACGAATGAAAAACTGTTTTTT
v_call: TRBV3-1/TRBV3-2
j_call: TRBJ1-4
d_call: TRBD1
clone_size: NA

cdr3_aa: CASSLDGTGLNEQFF
cdr3_nt: TGTGCCAGCAGCTTAGACGGGACAGGGTTGAATGAGCAGTTCTTC
v_call: TRBV11-1
j_call: TRBJ2-1
d_call: TRBD1
clone_size: once

cdr3_aa: CASTRDGGNQPQHF
cdr3_nt: TGTGCCAGCACGCGGGATGGCGGTAATCAGCCCCAGCATTTT
v_call: TRBV9
j_call: TRBJ1-5
d_call: NA
clone_size: NA

cdr3_aa: CASSTGLGQPQHF
cdr3_nt: TGCGCCAGCTCGACAGGGCTGGGCCAGCCCCAGCATTTT
v_call: TRBV10-2
j_call: TRBJ1-5
d_call: TRBD1
clone_size: NA

cdr3_aa: CASRLERLLANEGEQFF
cdr3_nt: TGTGCAAGTCGCTTAGAGCGGTTACTAGCAAACGAGGGTGAGCAGTTCTTC
v_call: TRBV12-2
j_call: TRBJ2-1
d_call: NA
clone_size: NA